This T cell receptor (beta chain) was observed in a study of cytomegalovirus exposure and HLA in healthy donors. The repertoire was sequenced with immunoSEQ multiplex PCR; TCRdb's copy has only in-frame clones and lacks some. Of some 80,000 clones listed, 95% to 96% are singletons. Remarks on this clone: The antigen is unknown.

Trimming took 3 bases from V and 6 from J; bases not matched to a gene: 16. The CDR3 covers 18 residues. Germline lookup yields CDR1 SGHVS and CDR2 FQNEAQ. Study-wide points: It was found in a later analysis that first-cohort TCR clusters tended to co-occur in the 100 to 150 validation repertoires.

The TCR comes from a woman aged 18-29 years in good health and CMV-seronegative. V usage is TRBV7-8 and J usage is TRBJ2-2, with TRBD2 matching over 7 bases. Material for sequencing was PBMCs. The CDR3 nucleotides read TGTGCCAGCAGCTTTATGGGACTTGGGGACTATCTTCCCGGGGAGCTGTTTTTT. As protein: CASSFMGLGDYLPGELFF.